The rows below give T cell receptor beta chains drawn from one sample of a study of T-cell reconstitution after alpha-beta-depleted transplantation in children. A single record per CDR3 protein comes from TCRdb applying MiXCR to the PCR reads. This table has about 600,000 distinct CDR3 sequences, 10% to 13% appearing once. The sequenced sample was PBMCs from the stem cell graft donor, obtained from the stem cell graft. Receptors originate from a human donor who donated a stem cell graft to a child with acute myeloid leukemia. Each CDR3 is given without its conserved first and last residue. Each record gives: V gene, D gene, J gene, CDR3 protein. A D gene is named only where the DNA matches it firmly.

TRBV7-2	-	TRBJ2-3	ASEKGSDTQY
TRBV12-5	TRBD2	TRBJ2-1	ASGLETSGRHNEQF
TRBV9	-	TRBJ2-7	ASSVGQGAAKQY
TRBV27	TRBD2	TRBJ2-5	ASSPTSGRRQETQY
TRBV5-1	TRBD2	TRBJ2-7	AVKTLAGTPYEQY
TRBV4-3	-	TRBJ2-7	ASSQSRTYEQY
TRBV2	-	TRBJ2-3	ASSDLQPTDTQY
TRBV6-2/TRBV6-3	-	TRBJ2-5	ASSFTSGIQETQY
TRBV20-1	TRBD2	TRBJ2-3	SANSRAGGVTDTQY
TRBV7-9	TRBD2	TRBJ2-1	ASSWEGRYNEQF
TRBV4-3	TRBD2	TRBJ2-7	ASSQDRGLAGDGQY
TRBV5-6	-	TRBJ2-6	ASSLNRGTGANVLT
TRBV7-2	-	TRBJ2-2	ASSLVHTNTGELF
TRBV11-2	-	TRBJ2-3	ASSSWTTRTDTQY
TRBV15	-	TRBJ1-5	ATSRVGGGRNQPQH
TRBV7-2	-	TRBJ2-1	ASSPVGANYNEQF
TRBV5-1	-	TRBJ2-1	ASSLDLAASSYNEQF
TRBV6-5	TRBD1	TRBJ1-4	ASSSAAGGDNEKLF
TRBV9	-	TRBJ2-7	ASSARDGSYEQY
TRBV15	TRBD1	TRBJ2-4	ATSTGGLAKNIQY
TRBV3-1	-	TRBJ1-1	ASSFNWPPGDEAF
TRBV7-3	-	TRBJ1-1	GSRLTGGTEAF
TRBV6-2/TRBV6-3	-	TRBJ2-7	ASSYYWDSYEQY
TRBV6-5	-	TRBJ2-5	ASSYGLGDGTQY
TRBV2	-	TRBJ2-3	ASSESGAENTDTQY
TRBV6-5	-	TRBJ2-3	ASSSLGGETDTQY
TRBV6-2/TRBV6-3	-	TRBJ1-5	AGSPGGVFQPQH
TRBV23-1	-	TRBJ2-1	ASSQSVAGHNEQF
TRBV28	TRBD1	TRBJ2-4	ASSYPGTGIAKNIQY
TRBV28	TRBD1	TRBJ1-5	ASSLGGQGHSNQPQH
TRBV28	TRBD2	TRBJ2-3	ASRTGLAPWADTQY
TRBV24-1	-	TRBJ1-1	ATSLNGANTEAF